This entry lists 14 T cell receptor beta chains sequenced from one sample in a study of T cell repertoires in cytomegalovirus infection. For these TCRs, the target antigens are not known. TCRdb re-called the reads through MiXCR, storing one row per CDR3 protein. Of 75,000 to 100,000 distinct CDR3 sequences in the sample, 45% to 50% were seen once. Sample: CD8+ T cells from cultured PBMCs, taken from culture after CMV antigen stimulation. Every receptor here comes from a human donor in good health (CMV status not recorded). Some clones in this sample may be carry-over from other donors' samples.

The CDR3 region has the DNA TGCGCCAGCAGCCACTCTGGACGAGAGGGTAATGAAAAACTGTTTTTT. Its protein is CASSHSGREGNEKLFF. This chain links TRBV4-1 with TRBJ1-4; no reliable D call. CDR1 MGHRA and CDR2 YSYEKL come from the germline V gene. V was shortened by 3 bases and J by 4 bases, with 15 bases between the two germline ends. The CDR3 has 16 amino acids.

The rearrangement links TRBV2 to TRBJ1-4; possibly TRBD1 for D (6 bases). This CDR3 spans 15 amino acids. Trimming removed 1 base at V and 13 bases at J, with 19 bases between. CDR1 and CDR2 (germline): SNHLY, FYNNEI. CDR3 in DNA: TGTGCCAGCAGTGAAGGTGGGACACCAACGGAATCACTGTTTTTT. Translated, it gives CASSEGGTPTESLFF.

This rearrangement joins TRBV7-3 to TRBJ2-5, with D possibly being TRBD1 or TRBD2 (6 bases each). This CDR3 is 15 amino acids long. V lost 0 bases and J lost 2, with 10 bases in between. The germline V gene encodes CDR1 SGHTA and CDR2 FQGTGA. In DNA, the CDR3 is TGTGCCAGCAGCTTAACCGGGGGCTTGCAAGAGACCCAGTACTTC. It translates to CASSLTGGLQETQYF.

The chain is built from TRBV13 and TRBJ2-2; D perhaps matches TRBD1 (6 bases). From germline, CDR1 is PRHDT and CDR2 FYEKMQ (reference sequence). This CDR3 contains 15 residues. Trimming removed 5 bases from V and 1 base from J, with 11 bases in between. As DNA, the CDR3 is TGTGCCAGCAGCCCGGGACATTTGAACACCGGGGAGCTGTTTTTT. This codes for CASSPGHLNTGELFF.

This chain uses TRBV5-6 with TRBJ2-3, with TRBD2 identical over 11 bases. J was trimmed by 2 bases and V by 3 bases; bases with no gene match: 5. CDR3 size: 16 residues. CDR1 SGHDT and CDR2 YYEEEE come from the germline V gene. The CDR3 region has the DNA TGTGCCAGCAGCTACGAGACTAGCGGGGCCACAGATACGCAGTATTTT. This translates into CASSYETSGATDTQYF.

The V call is TRBV6-5, the J call TRBJ2-7, with D hard to call. The V and J ends lost 2 bases and 6 bases respectively, with 11 bases between them. The CDR3 totals 13 residues. Germline V lookup: CDR1 MNHEY, CDR2 SVGAGI. CDR3 region: CASSYAPQREQYF. In DNA form, the CDR3 reads TGTGCCAGCAGTTACGCGCCACAACGCGAGCAGTACTTC.

The chain is built from TRBV6-1 and TRBJ2-1; possibly TRBD1 for D (6 bases). CDR1 MNHNS and CDR2 SASEGT come from the germline V gene. This CDR3 region has 16 residues. V lost 4 bases and J lost 8, with 21 bases in between. Here the CDR3 DNA reads TGTGCCAGCAGTGCGCCTAAGACCCAGGGGTACCATGAGCAGTTCTTC. Encoded protein: CASSAPKTQGYHEQFF.

This clonotype was seen just once. This chain connects TRBV28 to TRBJ2-3; 11 bases are a match to TRBD2. The junction had 7 bases not matched to a gene; V was cut back by 8 bases and J by 6 bases. CDR1 and CDR2 from the germline V gene are MDHEN and SYDVKM. The CDR3 length is 14 residues. The CDR3 reads CASYLAGGSDTQYF. In DNA, the CDR3 is TGTGCCAGCTATTTAGCGGGAGGGTCGGATACGCAGTATTTT.

This clonotype was counted only a few times. The chain employs TRBV11-1 and TRBJ1-1; no clear D gene. From germline, CDR1 is SGHAT and CDR2 FQDESV (reference sequence). The length of the CDR3 is 11 residues. V lost 8 bases to trimming and J lost 0 bases, with 4 bases between them. Here the CDR3 reads CASRLNTEAFF. CDR3 sequence (DNA): TGTGCCAGCCGACTGAACACTGAAGCTTTCTTT. Full variable domain (missing parts from reference TRBV11-1 and TRBJ1-1): EAEVAQSPRYKITEKSQAVAFWCDPISGHATLYWYRQILGQGPELLVQFQDESVVDDSQLPKDRFSAERLKGVDSTLKIQPAELGDSAMYLCASRLNTEAFFGQGTRLTVV.

The count of this clonotype is one. The chain is built from TRBV5-4 and TRBJ2-3; perhaps TRBD2 as D (6 bases). CDR1 and CDR2 (germline): SGHNT, YYREEE (reference sequence). Trimming stripped 3 bases from V and 1 base from J, with 27 bases between. The CDR3 totals 20 residues. CDR3 sequence: CASSCRGTLASCYRTDTQYF. CDR3 sequence (DNA): TGTGCCAGCAGCTGCCGGGGGACCTTAGCGTCGTGCTACCGCACAGATACGCAGTATTTT.

The chain employs TRBV2 and TRBJ2-3; TRBD2 might be the D (6 bases). The V end was cut by 7 bases, the J end by 3 bases, with 32 bases between. There are 20 residues in the CDR3. Germline V gives CDR1 SNHLY, CDR2 FYNNEI. The CDR3 DNA reads as TGTGCCAGCATCCCCCTCGTAGGTGGCGGGATCCGGCATACGACAGATACGCAGTATTTT. Protein: CASIPLVGGGIRHTTDTQYF.

This chain's CDR3 is CASSLAPSSTNEKLFF. In DNA form, the CDR3 reads TGTGCCAGCAGCCTAGCCCCGTCATCAACTAATGAAAAACTGTTTTTT. This chain links TRBV11-2 with TRBJ1-4; no clear D. CDR1 is SGHAT and CDR2 is FQNNGV in the germline V gene. The CDR3 runs to 16 residues. Trimming removed 5 bases from V and 0 bases from J, with 13 bases in between. Drawing the rest from reference TRBV11-2 and TRBJ1-4, the complete variable domain is EAGVAQSPRYKIIEKRQSVAFWCNPISGHATLYWYQQILGQGPKLLIQFQNNGVVDDSQLPKDRFSAERLKGVDSTLKIQPAKLEDSAVYLCASSLAPSSTNEKLFFGSGTQLSVL.

The table lists this clonotype with a few counts. The chain uses TRBV19 and TRBJ1-6, with TRBD1 matching 9 bases. Germline values: CDR1 LNHDA, CDR2 SQIVND (reference sequence). CDR3 length: 18 residues. V lost 7 bases, J lost 10 bases, and 20 bases stayed unmatched. CDR3 sequence (DNA): TGTGCCAGTACCGACGTTCACAGGGGGCTCGGCCGTGGGTCACCCCTCCACTTT. Translation gives CASTDVHRGLGRGSPLHF.

The chain recombines TRBV6-1 with TRBJ2-1; D is perhaps TRBD1 or TRBD2 (5 bases each). V dropped 2 bases and J dropped 6 bases, with 11 bases sitting between them. Germline values: CDR1 MNHNS, CDR2 SASEGT. There are 14 residues in the CDR3. CDR3 residues: CASSEYIGGNEQFF. The CDR3 DNA sequence: TGTGCCAGCAGTGAATATATTGGGGGCAATGAGCAGTTCTTC.